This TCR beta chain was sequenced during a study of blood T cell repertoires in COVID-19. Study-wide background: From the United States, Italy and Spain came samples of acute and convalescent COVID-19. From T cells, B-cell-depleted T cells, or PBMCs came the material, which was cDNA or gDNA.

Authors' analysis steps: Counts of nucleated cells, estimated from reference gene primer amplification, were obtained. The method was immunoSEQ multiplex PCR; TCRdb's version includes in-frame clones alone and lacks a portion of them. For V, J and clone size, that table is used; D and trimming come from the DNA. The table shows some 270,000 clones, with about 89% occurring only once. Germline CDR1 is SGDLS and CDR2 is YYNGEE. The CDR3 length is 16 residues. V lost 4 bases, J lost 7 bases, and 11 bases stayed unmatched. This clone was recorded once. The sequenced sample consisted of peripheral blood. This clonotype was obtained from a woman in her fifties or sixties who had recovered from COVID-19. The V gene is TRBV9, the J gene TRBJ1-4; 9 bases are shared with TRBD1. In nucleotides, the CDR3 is TGTGCCAGCAGCAAGCTACCGGGACAGGGCGGTGAAAAACTGTTTTTT. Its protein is CASSKLPGQGGEKLFF.